The subject of this entry is one TCR beta chain. Its antigen is not identified. The CDR3 has 17 residues. Trimming removed 5 bases from V and 0 bases from J, with 20 bases in between. Germline V gene lookup returns CDR1 SGHTA and CDR2 FQGNSA. Through a sample-barcoded 5' primer and a J-beta primer mix, a second PCR was run for roughly 6 to 11 cycles. TCRdb used MiXCR to reprocess the 5' RACE reads, holding one entry per CDR3 protein. Of roughly 700,000 distinct CDR3 sequences listed, around 49% are singletons. These data come from a study of blood T cells in healthy people across ages. Study details: The template switching approach captured approximately one barcoded beta molecule for every two T cells.

General study points: Comparison with aged donors showed that long-lived donors had more naive CD4+ cells and higher diversity. A strong correlation was seen between TCR beta diversity and naive T cell percentage. In the absence of known donor CMV status, changes in expanded clonotypes were possibly confounded.

This TCR derives from a woman in her fifties or sixties in good health. The sequencing sample was made of blood. The V gene is TRBV7-2, the J gene TRBJ2-7; weak D call: TRBD1 (5 bases). The CDR3 DNA reads TGTGCCAGCAGCCCGCCTATCAGGGCCGCGAGCTCCTACGAGCAGTACTTC. This gives the protein CASSPPIRAASSYEQYF.